Below, 26 T cell receptor beta chains from the same sample are listed, as sequenced in a study of T cell changes during pregnancy in multiple sclerosis. Repertoires were generated with immunoSEQ multiplex PCR, while TCRdb's copy carries only in-frame clones and drops some. This repertoire shows roughly 50,000 clones, 92% found once; its top ten account for nearly 0.4%. Specimen: CD4+ T cells from peripheral blood mononuclear cells, collected after pregnancy. These receptor sequences come from a female donor with multiple sclerosis, enrolled in a pregnancy study.

The chain joins TRBV19 to TRBJ2-3; TRBD1 aligns across 8 bases. Losses at the gene ends were 5 bases for V and 4 bases for J; bases not matched to a gene: 8. The CDR3 extends over 15 amino acids. Germline V gene data show CDR1 as LNHDA and CDR2 as SQIVND (reference sequence). CDR3 amino acids: CASSWGRGQSDTQYF. CDR3 nucleotide sequence: TGTGCCAGTAGTTGGGGCAGGGGGCAATCAGATACGCAGTATTTT.

This chain links TRBV6-1 with TRBJ1-1, with D possibly TRBD1 on 5 matching bases. This CDR3 has 11 residues. V was cut by 8 bases and J by 9 bases, with 13 bases left in between. Germline loops: CDR1 MNHNS, CDR2 SASEGT. CDR3 sequence: CASGLAGKAFF. In DNA, the CDR3 is TGTGCCAGCGGGTTGGCAGGGAAAGCTTTCTTT.

This chain connects TRBV30 to TRBJ1-5; TRBD1 agrees at 7 bases. Trimming removed 1 base from V and 5 bases from J; junction bases left unmatched: 2. The germline V gene has CDR1 GTSNPN and CDR2 SVGIG (reference sequence). The CDR3 contains 13 residues. The CDR3 is CAWSGGGDQPQHF. For the CDR3, the DNA is TGTGCCTGGAGTGGAGGGGGCGATCAGCCCCAGCATTTT.

This clone was observed once. The genes are TRBV18 and TRBJ2-7, with a weak D call TRBD1 (5 bases). The CDR3 loop spans 13 amino acids. CDR1 and CDR2 from the germline V gene are KGHSH and LQKENI. V dropped 4 bases and J dropped 4 bases, with 11 bases sitting between them. The CDR3 sequence: CASSRGQDYEQYF. In DNA, the CDR3 is TGTGCCAGCTCACGTGGACAAGATTACGAGCAGTACTTC.

This chain links TRBV5-1 with TRBJ1-3; D is unresolved. Germline CDR1 is SGHRS and CDR2 is YFSETQ. The CDR3 is 14 residues long. Deletions cut 4 bases from V and 3 bases from J, with 11 bases between. CDR3: CASSPDTFGNTIYF. As DNA, the CDR3 is TGCGCCAGCAGCCCCGACACCTTTGGAAACACCATATATTTT.

The chain joins TRBV5-1 to TRBJ2-3; weak D call: TRBD1 (6 bases). Germline-derived CDR1 and CDR2 are SGHRS and YFSETQ. V was clipped by 3 bases and J by 6 bases, with 17 bases between them. The CDR3 loop spans 15 amino acids. CDR3 amino acids: CASSSTGRSSDTQYF. The CDR3, as DNA: TGCGCCAGCAGCTCGACAGGAAGGTCTTCGGATACGCAGTATTTT.

The chain has TRBV18 and TRBJ2-7; TRBD1 agrees at 10 bases. J lost 7 bases, V lost 4 bases, and 16 bases had no gene match. Per germline, CDR1 KGHSH and CDR2 LQKENI. This CDR3 has 17 residues. CDR3 region: CASSLRQGARFEWEQYF. CDR3 DNA: TGTGCCAGCTCACTAAGACAGGGGGCGCGCTTTGAGTGGGAGCAGTACTTC.

This clone was counted only a few times. The chain links TRBV10-3 to TRBJ1-1; D perhaps matches TRBD1 (5 bases). The V gene's germline CDR1 is ENHRY and CDR2 SYGVKD. V lost 11 bases and J lost 1, with 11 bases in between. CDR3 length equals 12 residues. As DNA, the CDR3 is TGTGCCGCAAGAAGGGGGAACACTGAAGCTTTCTTT. This sequence encodes CAARRGNTEAFF.

This chain uses TRBV2 with TRBJ1-2; D ambiguous. CDR3 length: 15 amino acids. Trimming took off 4 bases at V and 5 bases at J, with 17 bases between the two ends. Looked up from germline, CDR1 is SNHLY and CDR2 is FYNNEI. The CDR3 DNA reads as TGTGCCAGCAGTGCGGTTTACAACAGAAATTATGGCTACACCTTC. This encodes CASSAVYNRNYGYTF. The whole variable domain, filled in from reference TRBV2 and TRBJ1-2, reads EPEVTQTPSHQVTQMGQEVILRCVPISNHLYFYWYRQILGQKVEFLVSFYNNEISEKSEIFDDQFSVERPDGSNFTLKIRSTKLEDSAMYFCASSAVYNRNYGYTFGSGTRLTVV.

This clone has just one count. CDR3 sequence: CASSENSGMYSNQPQHF. The CDR3 bases are TGCGCCAGCAGTGAGAACAGCGGGATGTATAGCAATCAGCCCCAGCATTTT. The chain carries TRBV10-1 and TRBJ1-5; D unresolved. Germline values: CDR1 WNHNN, CDR2 SYGVQD (reference sequence). This CDR3 region has 17 residues. Trimming stripped 2 bases from V and 0 bases from J, with 14 bases between.

The chain recombines TRBV29-1 with TRBJ2-2; the D gene is possibly TRBD2 (7 bases). From germline, CDR1 is SQVTM and CDR2 ANQGSEA. The CDR3 consists of 19 residues. Between the trimmed V and J ends, which lost 7 bases and 6 bases, there was a span of 33 bases. The CDR3 region has the DNA TGCAGCGCAGGGACATTACTAGCGTCATCCGGAAGGTCTGCCGGGGAGCTGTTTTTT. Amino acids: CSAGTLLASSGRSAGELFF.

CDR3: CASSPTTPSGRALEQYF. CDR3 in DNA: TGTGCCAGCTCACCTACGACCCCTAGCGGGAGGGCCCTCGAGCAGTACTTC. The chain is built from TRBV18 and TRBJ2-7; 12 bases align to TRBD2. The V and J ends lost 3 bases and 6 bases, in that order; junction bases with no gene match: 12. CDR1 and CDR2 (germline): KGHSH, LQKENI. CDR3 size: 17 residues.

To note about this clone: Other DNA sequences from this sample encode an identical CDR3 as well. The rearrangement uses TRBV4-1 and TRBJ2-3; D gene unclear. The CDR3 runs to 14 residues. CDR1 MGHRA and CDR2 YSYEKL come from the germline V gene. Trimming stripped 1 base from V and 2 bases from J, with 7 bases between. CDR3 sequence reads: CASSQATVTDTQYF. CDR3 DNA sequence: TGCGCCAGCAGCCAAGCAACAGTCACAGATACGCAGTATTTT.

The chain is built from TRBV30 and TRBJ2-3, with D uncertain. Trimming shortened V by 0 bases and J by 0 bases, and 7 bases separated the two germline ends. Germline CDR1 is GTSNPN and CDR2 is SVGIG (reference sequence). This CDR3 region has 14 residues. The CDR3 sequence is CAWSVGGSTDTQYF. CDR3 DNA sequence: TGTGCCTGGAGTGTCGGCGGTAGCACAGATACGCAGTATTTT.

This chain uses TRBV9 with TRBJ2-1, with 12 bases lining up with TRBD2. CDR1 and CDR2 (germline): SGDLS, YYNGEE. This CDR3 spans 16 amino acids. With V trimmed by 3 bases and J by 8 bases, 9 bases remained unmatched. In nucleotides, the CDR3 is TGTGCCAGCAGCGACCCCGGACTAGCGGGGAGGCATGAGCAGTTCTTC. Translation gives CASSDPGLAGRHEQFF.

The rearrangement joins TRBV5-1 to TRBJ2-2, with TRBD1 identical over 8 bases. CDR1 is SGHRS, CDR2 YFSETQ, per germline. V was pared by 3 bases and J by 5 bases, with 3 bases of the junction left unmatched. The CDR3 has 14 residues. CDR3 residues: CASSSRTGTGELFF. CDR3 DNA sequence: TGCGCCAGCAGCTCTCGGACAGGGACCGGGGAGCTGTTTTTT.

This chain uses TRBV5-4 with TRBJ1-2, with D possibly being TRBD1 (6 bases). V was cut by 7 bases and J by 0 bases, with 16 bases left in between. Looked up from germline, CDR1 is SGHNT and CDR2 is YYREEE (reference sequence). The CDR3 length is 15 residues. The CDR3 region is CASENRDRANYGYTF. The CDR3 DNA follows: TGTGCCAGCGAGAACAGGGATAGGGCTAACTATGGCTACACCTTC.

The chain links TRBV5-4 to TRBJ2-3; 9 bases fit TRBD2. This CDR3 region has 15 residues. The ends lost 4 bases at V and 3 bases at J; junction bases unmatched: 6. The germline CDR1 and CDR2 sequences are SGHNT and YYREEE (reference sequence). Here the CDR3 reads CASSPREGGTDTQYF. As DNA, the CDR3 is TGTGCCAGCAGCCCGCGGGAGGGTGGAACAGATACGCAGTATTTT.

The J gene is TRBJ2-7, the V gene TRBV27; 10 positions agree with TRBD2. The length of the CDR3 is 14 residues. V lost 7 bases, J lost 6 bases, and 9 bases stayed unmatched. Germline V CDR1 and CDR2: MNHEY, SMNVEV (reference sequence). CDR3 nucleotide sequence: TGTGCCAGCACCACGATGACTAGCGGGTCCGAGCAGTACTTC. This translates into CASTTMTSGSEQYF.

The chain couples TRBV28 to TRBJ1-4; D uncertain. The CDR3 length is 14 residues. Germline V gives CDR1 MDHEN, CDR2 SYDVKM. Trimming stripped 5 bases from V and 0 bases from J, with 7 bases between. The CDR3 DNA is TGTGCCAGCAGTGCTCAGGCAACTAATGAAAAACTGTTTTTT. As protein: CASSAQATNEKLFF.

This clone was recorded only once. The chain has TRBV4-1 and TRBJ2-1; 10 bases line up with TRBD2. CDR1 and CDR2 from the germline V gene are MGHRA and YSYEKL. The junction had 8 bases not matched to a gene; V was cut back by 0 bases and J by 9 bases. CDR3 length: 16 amino acids. The CDR3 DNA reads TGCGCCAGCAGCCAAGATGTCCTAGCGGGAGCGCGTGAGCAGTTCTTC. It specifies CASSQDVLAGAREQFF.

This clone appeared a single time. The chain carries TRBV19 and TRBJ2-3, with a possible D match to TRBD2 (5 bases). CDR3 size: 12 residues. From germline, CDR1 is LNHDA and CDR2 SQIVND (reference sequence). V was trimmed by 9 bases and J by 8 bases, leaving 15 bases between them. The CDR3 protein is CASGVVSGTQYF. The CDR3 coding sequence is TGTGCCAGCGGGGTGGTGTCCGGTACGCAGTATTTT.

The genes are TRBV18 and TRBJ1-2; D is undetermined. Trimming cost V 4 bases and J 8 bases, with 14 bases left between them. The CDR3 is made up of 13 amino acids. Looked up from germline, CDR1 is KGHSH and CDR2 is LQKENI. CDR3 in amino acids: CASSRFDAGGYTF. The CDR3 DNA reads as TGTGCCAGCTCACGGTTCGACGCGGGCGGCTACACCTTC.

This chain joins TRBV5-1 and TRBJ1-3, with D perhaps TRBD1 (5 bases). Between the trimmed V and J ends, which lost 5 bases and 4 bases, there was a span of 13 bases. This CDR3 is 14 amino acids long. Germline V gene lookup returns CDR1 SGHRS and CDR2 YFSETQ. CDR3 region: CASSGGVYGNTIYF. CDR3 DNA: TGCGCCAGCAGTGGGGGGGTGTACGGAAACACCATATATTTT.

Only one count was recorded for this clone. The gene calls are TRBV4-3 and TRBJ2-6; possibly TRBD2 for D (6 bases). V was shortened by 4 bases and J by 0 bases, with 16 bases between the two germline ends. Germline V gene sequence: CDR1 LGHNA, CDR2 YSLEER. The CDR3 extends over 18 amino acids. Here the CDR3 reads CASSPRGTSFSGANVLTF. The CDR3 nucleotides read TGCGCCAGCAGCCCCCGGGGAACTAGCTTCTCTGGGGCCAACGTCCTGACTTTC.

The chain joins TRBV5-1 to TRBJ1-2; D not resolved. The CDR3 sequence is 14 residues long. V shed 2 bases and J shed 4 bases, with 12 bases lying between them. Germline-derived CDR1 and CDR2 are SGHRS and YFSETQ. In DNA, the CDR3 is TGCGCCAGCAGCTTTTTTGATCTATCCTATGGCTACACCTTC. Protein: CASSFFDLSYGYTF.